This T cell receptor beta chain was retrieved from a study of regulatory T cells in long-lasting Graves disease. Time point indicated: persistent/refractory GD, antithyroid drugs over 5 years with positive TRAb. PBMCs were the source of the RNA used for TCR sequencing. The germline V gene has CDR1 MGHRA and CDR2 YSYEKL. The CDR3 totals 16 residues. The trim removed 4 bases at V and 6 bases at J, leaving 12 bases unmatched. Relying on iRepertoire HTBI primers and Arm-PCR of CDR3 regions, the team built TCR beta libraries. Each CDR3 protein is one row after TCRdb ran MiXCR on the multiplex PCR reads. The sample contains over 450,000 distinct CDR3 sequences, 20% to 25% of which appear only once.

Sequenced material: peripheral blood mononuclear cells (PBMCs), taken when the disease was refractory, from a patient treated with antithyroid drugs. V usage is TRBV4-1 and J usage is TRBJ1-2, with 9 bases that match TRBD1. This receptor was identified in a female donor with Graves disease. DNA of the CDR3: TGCGCCAGCAGCCCCGGGACAGGGAGTTGGGGCGATGGCTACACCTTC. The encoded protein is CASSPGTGSWGDGYTF.